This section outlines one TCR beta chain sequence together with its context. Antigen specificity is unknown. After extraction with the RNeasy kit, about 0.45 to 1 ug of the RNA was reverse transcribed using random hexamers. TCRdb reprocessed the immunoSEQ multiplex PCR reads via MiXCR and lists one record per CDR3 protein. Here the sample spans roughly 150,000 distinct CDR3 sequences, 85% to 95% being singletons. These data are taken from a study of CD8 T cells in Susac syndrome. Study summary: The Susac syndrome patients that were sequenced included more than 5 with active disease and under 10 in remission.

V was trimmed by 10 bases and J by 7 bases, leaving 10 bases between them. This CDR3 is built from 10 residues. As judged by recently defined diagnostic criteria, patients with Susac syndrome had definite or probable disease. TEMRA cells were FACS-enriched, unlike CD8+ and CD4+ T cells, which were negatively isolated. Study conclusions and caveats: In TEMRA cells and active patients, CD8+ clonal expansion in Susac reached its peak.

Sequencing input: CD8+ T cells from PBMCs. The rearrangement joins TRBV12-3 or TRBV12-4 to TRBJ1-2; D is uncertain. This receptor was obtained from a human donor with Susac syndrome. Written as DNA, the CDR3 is TGTGCCACAATGGTGGGTGGCTACACCTTC. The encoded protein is CATMVGGYTF.